This T cell receptor (beta chain) was identified during a study of blood T cell repertoires in COVID-19. With V trimmed by 4 bases and J by 9 bases, 12 bases remained unmatched. CDR1 and CDR2 (germline): SGHNT, YENEEA. This CDR3 is 15 amino acids long. This clone has only one observation. Original processing methods: Nucleated cell number was recorded as an estimate derived from reference gene primer amplification. Measured with immunoSEQ multiplex PCR; TCRdb has only the in-frame clones, and not every one. The D gene and trimming were derived from the DNA, and the V and J assignments and clone size from that table. The sample yields about 440,000 clones, about 90% seen once. Participants had their cohort set by participant-reported clinical history.

The rearrangement uses TRBV11-3 and TRBJ2-1; 7 bases align to TRBD2. This sequence originates from a man in his late teens or twenties who had recovered from COVID-19. Sequences were obtained from PBMCs or T cells enriched from blood (not recorded which). CDR3 residues: CASSSRTTSAVEQFF. The DNA of the CDR3 is TGTGCCAGCAGCTCCCGAACCACTAGCGCGGTTGAGCAGTTCTTC.